This T cell receptor beta chain was retrieved from a study of OX40 agonist ivuxolimab in advanced cancers. The overall study: One patient with hepatocellular carcinoma and two with cutaneous melanoma, three in all, had partial responses. Overall study results and limits: No antigen was identified for the clonally expanded peripheral T cells. Some nonresponders also had low normalized T-cell clonal expansion.

The method was immunoSEQ multiplex PCR; TCRdb's version includes in-frame clones alone and lacks a portion of them. The sample carries tens of thousands of clones, about 90% recorded once. The V and J ends lost 7 bases and 3 bases respectively, with 10 bases between them. Per the germline V gene, CDR1 is MNHEY and CDR2 is SMNVEV (reference sequence). The length of the CDR3 is 13 residues. Of note for this clone: Its antigen is undetermined.

The sequence came from an adult with an advanced solid tumor such as melanoma, head and neck, liver or kidney cancer. Sequenced material: CD4+ or CD8+ T cells sorted from blood, taken in a trial of the OX40 agonist ivuxolimab. J is TRBJ2-1 and V is TRBV27; D gene ambiguous. The CDR3 sequence: CASKDQSYNEQFF. For the CDR3, the DNA is TGTGCCAGCAAGGACCAAAGCTACAATGAGCAGTTCTTC.